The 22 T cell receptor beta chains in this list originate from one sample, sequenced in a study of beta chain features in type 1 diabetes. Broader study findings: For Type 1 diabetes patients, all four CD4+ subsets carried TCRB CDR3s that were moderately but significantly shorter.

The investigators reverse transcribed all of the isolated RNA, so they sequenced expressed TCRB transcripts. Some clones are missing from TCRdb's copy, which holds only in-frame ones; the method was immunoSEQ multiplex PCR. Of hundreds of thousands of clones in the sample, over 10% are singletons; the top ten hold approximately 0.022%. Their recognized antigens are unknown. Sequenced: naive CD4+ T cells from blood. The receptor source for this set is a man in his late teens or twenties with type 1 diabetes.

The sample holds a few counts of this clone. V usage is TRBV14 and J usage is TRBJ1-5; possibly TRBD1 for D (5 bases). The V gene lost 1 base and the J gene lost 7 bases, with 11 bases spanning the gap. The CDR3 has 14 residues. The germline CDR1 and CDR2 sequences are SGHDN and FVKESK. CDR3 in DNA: TGTGCCAGCAGCCAAGGTGGGGGAATCCAGCCCCAGCATTTT. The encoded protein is CASSQGGGIQPQHF. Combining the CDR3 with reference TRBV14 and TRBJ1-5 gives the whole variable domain EAGVTQFPSHSVIEKGQTVTLRCDPISGHDNLYWYRRVMGKEIKFLLHFVKESKQDESGMPNNRFLAERTGGTYSTLKVQPAELEDSGVYFCASSQGGGIQPQHFGDGTRLSIL.

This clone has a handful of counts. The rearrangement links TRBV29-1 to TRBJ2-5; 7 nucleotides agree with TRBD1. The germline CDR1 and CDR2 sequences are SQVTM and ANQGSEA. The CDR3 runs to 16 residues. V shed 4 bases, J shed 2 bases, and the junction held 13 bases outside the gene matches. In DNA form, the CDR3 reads TGCAGCGTTGGACAGGGTAGAGGAATGGCGCAAGAGACCCAGTACTTC. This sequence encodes CSVGQGRGMAQETQYF.

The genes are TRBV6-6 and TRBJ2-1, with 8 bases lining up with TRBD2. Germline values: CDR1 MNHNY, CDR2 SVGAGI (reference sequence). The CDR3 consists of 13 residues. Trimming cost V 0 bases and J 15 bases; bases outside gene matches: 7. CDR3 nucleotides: TGTGCCAGCAGTTACTCGGTACGGGGGGGCTGGTTCTTC. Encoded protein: CASSYSVRGGWFF.

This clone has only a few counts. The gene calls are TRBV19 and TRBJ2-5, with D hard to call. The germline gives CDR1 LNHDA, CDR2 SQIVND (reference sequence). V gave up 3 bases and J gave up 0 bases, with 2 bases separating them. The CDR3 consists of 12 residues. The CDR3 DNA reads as TGTGCCAGTAGTATCAACCAAGAGACCCAGTACTTC. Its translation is CASSINQETQYF.

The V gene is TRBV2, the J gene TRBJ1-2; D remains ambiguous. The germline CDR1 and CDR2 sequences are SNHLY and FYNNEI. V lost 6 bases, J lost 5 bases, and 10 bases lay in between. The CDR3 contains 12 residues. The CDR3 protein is CASRRVGYGYTF. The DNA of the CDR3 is TGTGCCAGCAGGCGTGTAGGGTATGGCTACACCTTC.

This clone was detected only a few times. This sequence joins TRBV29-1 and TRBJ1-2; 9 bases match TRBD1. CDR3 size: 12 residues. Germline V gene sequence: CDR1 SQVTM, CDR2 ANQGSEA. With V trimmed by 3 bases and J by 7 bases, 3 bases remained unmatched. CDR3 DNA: TGCAGCGTTGAGGGACAGGGACTTGGCTACACCTTC. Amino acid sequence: CSVEGQGLGYTF.

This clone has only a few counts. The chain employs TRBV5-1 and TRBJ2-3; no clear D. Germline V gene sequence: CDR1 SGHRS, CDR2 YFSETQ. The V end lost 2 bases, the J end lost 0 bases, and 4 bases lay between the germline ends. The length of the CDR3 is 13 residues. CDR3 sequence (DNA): TGCGCCAGCAGCTTCTACAGCACAGATACGCAGTATTTT. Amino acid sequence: CASSFYSTDTQYF.

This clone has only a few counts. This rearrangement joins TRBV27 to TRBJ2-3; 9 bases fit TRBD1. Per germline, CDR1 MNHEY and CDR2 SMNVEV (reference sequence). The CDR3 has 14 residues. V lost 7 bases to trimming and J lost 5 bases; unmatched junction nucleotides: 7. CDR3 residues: CASNSDRGGDTQYF. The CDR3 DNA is TGTGCCAGCAACTCGGACAGGGGAGGAGATACGCAGTATTTT.

The CDR3 reads CATSRDWLRGGQEGTDTQYF. As DNA, the CDR3 is TGTGCCACCAGCAGAGATTGGTTGCGGGGGGGCCAGGAGGGCACAGATACGCAGTATTTT. This chain connects TRBV15 to TRBJ2-3; TRBD2 aligns across 9 bases. CDR1 and CDR2 from the germline V gene are LNHNV and YYDKDF (reference sequence). The CDR3 totals 20 residues. The V segment lost 0 bases and the J segment 1 base; nucleotides outside the gene matches: 14.

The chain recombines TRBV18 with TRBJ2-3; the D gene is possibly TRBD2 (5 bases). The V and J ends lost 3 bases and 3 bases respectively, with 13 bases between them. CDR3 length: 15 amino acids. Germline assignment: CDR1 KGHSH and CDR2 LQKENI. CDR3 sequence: CASSPRQDSTDTQYF. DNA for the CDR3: TGTGCCAGCTCACCGCGGCAGGACTCAACAGATACGCAGTATTTT.

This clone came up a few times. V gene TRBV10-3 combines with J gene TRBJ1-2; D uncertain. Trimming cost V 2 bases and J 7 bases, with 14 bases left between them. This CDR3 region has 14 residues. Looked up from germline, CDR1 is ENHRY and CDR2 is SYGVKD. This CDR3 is CAISEGRDRRGYTF. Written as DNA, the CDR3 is TGTGCCATCAGTGAGGGACGGGATCGGCGTGGCTACACCTTC.

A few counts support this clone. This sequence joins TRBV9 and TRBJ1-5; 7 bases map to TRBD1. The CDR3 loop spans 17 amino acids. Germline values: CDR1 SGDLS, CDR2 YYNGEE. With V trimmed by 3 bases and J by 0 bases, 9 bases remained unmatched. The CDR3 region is CASSAGDRAYSNQPQHF. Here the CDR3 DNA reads TGTGCCAGCAGCGCGGGGGACAGAGCTTATAGCAATCAGCCCCAGCATTTT. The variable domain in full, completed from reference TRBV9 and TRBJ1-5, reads DSGVTQTPKHLITATGQRVTLRCSPRSGDLSVYWYQQSLDQGLQFLIQYYNGEERAKGNILERFSAQQFPDLHSELNLSSLELGDSALYFCASSAGDRAYSNQPQHFGDGTRLSIL.

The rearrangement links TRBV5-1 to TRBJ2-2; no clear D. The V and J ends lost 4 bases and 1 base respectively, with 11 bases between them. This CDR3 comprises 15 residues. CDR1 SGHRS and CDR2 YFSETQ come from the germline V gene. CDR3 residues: CASSLDPGNTGELFF. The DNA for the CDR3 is TGCGCCAGCAGCCTGGACCCAGGGAACACCGGGGAGCTGTTTTTT.

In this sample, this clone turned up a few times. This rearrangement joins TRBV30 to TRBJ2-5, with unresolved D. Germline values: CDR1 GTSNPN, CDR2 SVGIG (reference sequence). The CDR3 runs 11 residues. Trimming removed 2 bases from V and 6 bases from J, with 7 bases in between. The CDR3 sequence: CAWSSVQTQYF. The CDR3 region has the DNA TGTGCCTGGAGTTCGGTCCAGACCCAGTACTTC.

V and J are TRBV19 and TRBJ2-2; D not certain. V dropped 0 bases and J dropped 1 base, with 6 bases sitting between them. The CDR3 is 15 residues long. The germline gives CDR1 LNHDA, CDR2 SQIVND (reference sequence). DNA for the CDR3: TGTGCCAGTAGTATAGAGTCGCGGAACACCGGGGAGCTGTTTTTT. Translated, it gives CASSIESRNTGELFF.

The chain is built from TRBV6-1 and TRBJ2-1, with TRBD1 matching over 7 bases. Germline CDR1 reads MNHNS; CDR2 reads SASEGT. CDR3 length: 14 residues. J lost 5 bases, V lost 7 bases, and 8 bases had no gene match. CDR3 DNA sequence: TGTGCCAGCACGACCGGGACAGCTAACAATGAGCAGTTCTTC. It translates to CASTTGTANNEQFF.

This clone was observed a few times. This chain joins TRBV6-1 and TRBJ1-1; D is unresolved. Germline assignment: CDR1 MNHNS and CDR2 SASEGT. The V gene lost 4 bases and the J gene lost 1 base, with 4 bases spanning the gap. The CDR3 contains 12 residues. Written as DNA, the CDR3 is TGTGCCAGCAGTGTGGGGAACACTGAAGCTTTCTTT. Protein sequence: CASSVGNTEAFF.

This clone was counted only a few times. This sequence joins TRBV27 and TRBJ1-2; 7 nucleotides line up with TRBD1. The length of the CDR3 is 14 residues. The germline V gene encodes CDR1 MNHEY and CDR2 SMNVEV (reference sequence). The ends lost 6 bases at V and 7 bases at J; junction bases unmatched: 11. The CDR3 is CASSNDREGSGYTF. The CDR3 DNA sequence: TGTGCCAGCAGCAACGACAGGGAAGGCAGTGGCTACACCTTC.

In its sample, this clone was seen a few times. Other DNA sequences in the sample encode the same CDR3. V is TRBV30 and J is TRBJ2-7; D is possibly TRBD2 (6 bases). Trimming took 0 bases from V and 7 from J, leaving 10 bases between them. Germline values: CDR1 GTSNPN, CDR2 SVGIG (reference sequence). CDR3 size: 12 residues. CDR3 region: CAWSVRGGEQYF. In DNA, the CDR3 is TGTGCCTGGAGTGTACGGGGAGGAGAGCAGTACTTC.

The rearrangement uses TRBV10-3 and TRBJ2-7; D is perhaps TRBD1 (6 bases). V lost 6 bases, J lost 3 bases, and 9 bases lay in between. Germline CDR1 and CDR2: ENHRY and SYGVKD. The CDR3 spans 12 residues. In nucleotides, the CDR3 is TGTGCCATCAGCCCAGGGGACTACGAGCAGTACTTC. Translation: CAISPGDYEQYF.

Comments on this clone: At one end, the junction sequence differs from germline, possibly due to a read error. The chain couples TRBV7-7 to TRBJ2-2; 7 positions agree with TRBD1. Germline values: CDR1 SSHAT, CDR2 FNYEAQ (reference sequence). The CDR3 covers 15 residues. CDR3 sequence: CASSPRTGWTGELFF. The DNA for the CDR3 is TGTGCTAGCAGCCCCAGGACAGGCTGGACCGGGGAGCTGTTTTTT.

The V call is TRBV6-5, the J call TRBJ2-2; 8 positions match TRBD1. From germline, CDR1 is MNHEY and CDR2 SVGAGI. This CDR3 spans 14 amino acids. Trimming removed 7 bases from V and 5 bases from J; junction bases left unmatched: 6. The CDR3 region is CASTDGQGTGELFF. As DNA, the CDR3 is TGTGCCAGCACCGATGGACAGGGAACCGGGGAGCTGTTTTTT.